Following are 17 T cell receptor beta chains from one sample sequenced in a study of shared clonotypes between healthy human individuals. The data were produced by immunoSEQ multiplex PCR, yet TCRdb's version contains in-frame clones alone and is incomplete. This sample carries fewer than 3 million clones, just under 95% of them seen once, and the ten largest clones take about 0.36%. The sequenced material came from naive CD4+ T cells from PBMCs. Subset denoted: CD45RA+ positively selected. The receptors were gathered from a man in his late teens or twenties in good health. Some clones in this sample may be carry-over from other donors' samples.

V is TRBV5-1 and J is TRBJ1-4; D gene unclear. The V gene lost 4 bases and the J gene lost 6 bases, with 16 bases spanning the gap. This CDR3 is 15 amino acids long. Germline V lookup: CDR1 SGHRS, CDR2 YFSETQ. The CDR3 bases are TGCGCCAGCAGCAATTCAAACCGGGAGGATGAAAAACTGTTTTTT. This translates into CASSNSNREDEKLFF. The full variable domain, completed using reference TRBV5-1 and TRBJ1-4, is KAGVTQTPRYLIKTRGQQVTLSCSPISGHRSVSWYQQTPGQGLQFLFEYFSETQRNKGNFPGRFSGRQFSNSRSEMNVSTLELGDSALYLCASSNSNREDEKLFFGSGTQLSVL.

The chain carries TRBV28 and TRBJ2-1; 12 nucleotides agree with TRBD2. V lost 7 bases, J lost 7 bases, and 8 bases stayed unmatched. The CDR3 spans 15 residues. Germline-derived CDR1 and CDR2 are MDHEN and SYDVKM. DNA of the CDR3: TGTGCCAGCACCCCTAGCGGGAGGGGGAGGAATGAGCAGTTCTTC. Translation: CASTPSGRGRNEQFF.

V gene TRBV5-1 combines with J gene TRBJ2-6; 8 nucleotides align to TRBD2. The CDR3 loop spans 18 amino acids. Germline CDR1 SGHRS, CDR2 YFSETQ. After removal of 5 bases from V and 0 bases from J, the junction contained 10 bases not matched to a gene. The CDR3 DNA is TGCGCCAGCAGTAGGGAGCGGGAGACTCTCTCTGGGGCCAACGTCCTGACTTTC. Translated: CASSRERETLSGANVLTF.

This chain links TRBV29-1 with TRBJ2-2, with 10 bases that match TRBD1. The germline gives CDR1 SQVTM, CDR2 ANQGSEA. V shed 7 bases, J shed 5 bases, and the junction held 4 bases outside the gene matches. CDR3 length equals 13 residues. DNA for the CDR3: TGCAGCGCTGGGACAGGGGATACCGGGGAGCTGTTTTTT. It specifies CSAGTGDTGELFF.

The V call is TRBV5-1, the J call TRBJ1-2, with 11 bases matching TRBD1. V was clipped by 3 bases and J by 6 bases; unmatched bases: 10. CDR1 SGHRS and CDR2 YFSETQ come from the germline V gene. CDR3 size: 16 residues. The CDR3 loop is CASSSSSGTGGHGYTF. DNA of the CDR3: TGCGCCAGCAGCTCCTCTTCCGGGACAGGGGGTCATGGCTACACCTTC.

This rearrangement joins TRBV5-1 to TRBJ2-2; perhaps TRBD2 as D (7 bases). Per the germline V gene, CDR1 is SGHRS and CDR2 is YFSETQ. CDR3 size: 17 residues. V lost 0 bases and J lost 3, with 15 bases in between. The CDR3 reads CASSLGPRGADTGELFF. The CDR3 DNA follows: TGCGCCAGCAGCTTGGGGCCCCGGGGGGCTGACACCGGGGAGCTGTTTTTT.

A remark on this clone: Other DNA variants within this sample encode the same CDR3. The chain combines TRBV28 with TRBJ2-5, with no clear D. V lost 5 bases, J lost 4 bases, and 8 bases lay in between. This CDR3 contains 12 residues. From germline, CDR1 is MDHEN and CDR2 SYDVKM. This CDR3 is CASSSRRETQYF. DNA of the CDR3: TGTGCCAGCAGTAGCCGAAGAGAGACCCAGTACTTC.

CDR3 sequence: CASSLDGGVTGVHNEQFF. The CDR3 DNA is TGTGCCAGCAGCTTAGATGGAGGGGTGACAGGGGTCCACAATGAGCAGTTCTTC. The V gene is TRBV11-3, the J gene TRBJ2-1; 8 bases are a match to TRBD1. The CDR3 totals 18 residues. The V gene's germline CDR1 is SGHNT and CDR2 YENEEA. V dropped 0 bases and J dropped 5; count of bases not matched to a gene: 12.

This chain links TRBV6-1 with TRBJ2-4; D could derive from TRBD1 or TRBD2 (5 bases each). Germline CDR1 reads MNHNS; CDR2 reads SASEGT. Trimming left V 4 bases short and J 2 bases short, with 9 bases between. The CDR3 is 14 residues long. CDR3 DNA sequence: TGTGCCAGCAGTGGGATGGGACCCAAAAACATTCAGTACTTC. This translates into CASSGMGPKNIQYF.

This clone appeared once. The chain has TRBV6-5 and TRBJ1-1; D is possibly TRBD1 (6 bases). The CDR3 spans 16 residues. Trimming pared 4 bases from V and 4 bases from J, leaving 19 bases between. The germline V gene encodes CDR1 MNHEY and CDR2 SVGAGI. CDR3 sequence: CASSSTAGQGFTEAFF. As DNA, the CDR3 is TGTGCCAGCAGTTCCACCGCCGGGCAGGGGTTCACTGAAGCTTTCTTT.

This rearrangement joins TRBV4-3 to TRBJ1-6, with a tentative D call TRBD1 (6 bases). V was pared by 4 bases and J by 10 bases, with 14 bases between. The CDR3 is 14 amino acids. Germline CDR1 LGHNA, CDR2 YSLEER. The CDR3 coding sequence is TGCGCCAGCAGCCTAAGCAGGGGAGTATCACCCCTCCACTTT. It yields the protein CASSLSRGVSPLHF.

As regards this clone: Different DNA sequences within this sample yield the same CDR3. The chain joins TRBV18 to TRBJ2-7; tentative D call: TRBD1 (5 bases). There are 13 residues in the CDR3. V lost 2 bases, J lost 2 bases, and 7 bases lay in between. Germline CDR1 and CDR2: KGHSH and LQKENI. CDR3 residues: CASSPGAPYEQYF. The DNA for the CDR3 is TGTGCCAGCTCACCAGGGGCCCCCTACGAGCAGTACTTC.

V gene TRBV28 combines with J gene TRBJ1-2; TRBD1 aligns across 10 bases. CDR3 length: 15 amino acids. J was trimmed by 4 bases and V by 3 bases; bases with no gene match: 5. The germline CDR1 and CDR2 sequences are MDHEN and SYDVKM. The chain's CDR3 is CASSFATGGLYGYTF. The DNA of the CDR3 is TGTGCCAGCAGTTTCGCGACAGGGGGCCTCTATGGCTACACCTTC.

The CDR3 DNA is TGTGCCAGCAGTCCCACAATGAGTAAGCGGGGACCCTACAATGAGCAGTTCTTC. Translating gives CASSPTMSKRGPYNEQFF. The V and J genes are TRBV28 and TRBJ2-1; TRBD2 matches at 7 bases. V gave up 5 bases and J gave up 2 bases; unmatched junction bases: 15. CDR1 is MDHEN, CDR2 SYDVKM, per germline. This CDR3 spans 18 amino acids.

The sample holds one count of this clone. This chain links TRBV27 with TRBJ2-1; 10 bases fit TRBD2. The germline CDR1 and CDR2 sequences are MNHEY and SMNVEV (reference sequence). This CDR3 contains 19 residues. V was pared by 5 bases and J by 2 bases, with 15 bases of the junction left unmatched. This chain's CDR3 is CASSPLGLAGEGAYNEQFF. In DNA, the CDR3 is TGTGCCAGCAGTCCCCTCGGGCTAGCGGGAGAAGGAGCCTACAATGAGCAGTTCTTC.

The V and J genes are TRBV7-3 and TRBJ1-3; perhaps TRBD1 as D (5 bases). The ends were cut back, 4 bases at V and 4 bases at J, with 11 bases in the middle. Germline CDR1 reads SGHTA; CDR2 reads FQGTGA. The CDR3 is 14 amino acids. The CDR3 DNA follows: TGTGCCAGCAGCTCGCAGGGTTCAGGAAACACCATATATTTT. It translates to CASSSQGSGNTIYF.

Of note for this clone: Other DNA sequences in this sample translate to the same CDR3. V is TRBV2 and J is TRBJ2-7, with D maybe TRBD2 (5 bases). V was clipped by 5 bases and J by 4 bases, with 6 bases between them. This CDR3 comprises 11 residues. Germline V gene lookup returns CDR1 SNHLY and CDR2 FYNNEI. The DNA of the CDR3 is TGTGCCAGCAGTCGAGGGTACGAGCAGTACTTC. Its translation is CASSRGYEQYF.